This TCR beta chain was found in a study (dated by TCRdb to about 2013). Sequencing took place on an Illumina Genome Analyzer IIx. TCRdb reprocessed the public reads (quality trimming at Q25 with fastp, clone calling with MiXCR) and kept in-frame beta chains. Rows with one shared CDR3 protein collapse into an entry with the most common genes and DNA. A total of 15,000 or so distinct CDR3 sequences appear in this sample, approximately 34% of them only once. Roughly 16% of the sample comes from the top ten. The germline V gene sets CDR1 to LGHNA and CDR2 to YNFKEQ. The CDR3 numbers 17 residues from cysteine through phenylalanine. The only DNA kept is the CDR3, 51 bases in frame from the first base. The V end gives up 1 base and the J end 9 bases, leaving 10 bases in the junction not matched to a gene. This clonotype has a count of ten or more. The target of this receptor is not known. Base quality data are lacking; no much larger clone is found one base away.

The specimen sequenced was blood. The TCR comes from a human donor. This chain is built from TRBV4-2 and TRBJ2-1, with 12 bases aligning to TRBD2. The DNA sequence is given as TGTGCCAGCAGCCAAGTTTCGACTAGCGGGAGCCCGGGTGAGCAGTTCTTC. The resulting protein is CASSQVSTSGSPGEQFF.